These 3 T cell receptor beta chains share one sample of origin, sequenced in a study of identical twins. Using its own MiXCR run on the 5' RACE reads, TCRdb lists one record per CDR3 protein. The profile shows 200,000 to 250,000 distinct CDR3 sequences, roughly 7% of them singletons. Another study also made use of these data, one on yellow fever vaccine responses in identical twins.

Sequencing used memory (CD45RO+) T cells sorted from blood. These receptors all come from a woman aged 18-29 years in good health.

The sample holds many counts of this clonotype. This sequence joins TRBV20-1 and TRBJ1-1, with no clear D. V was shortened by 5 bases and J by 0 bases, with 7 bases between the two germline ends. CDR1 and CDR2 (germline): DFQATT, SNEGSKA (reference sequence). This CDR3 has 12 amino acids. CDR3 DNA: TGCAGTGCTTCCGGATTGAACACTGAAGCTTTCTTT. Protein sequence: CSASGLNTEAFF.

This clonotype occurred a few times. The V gene is TRBV7-9, the J gene TRBJ1-1, with D tentatively TRBD1 (5 bases). The CDR3 totals 14 residues. CDR1 and CDR2 (germline): SEHNR, FQNEAQ (reference sequence). V dropped 3 bases and J dropped 6 bases, with 14 bases sitting between them. The CDR3 DNA is TGTGCCAGCAGCTTTGCCCCGGGGGTCGCTGAAGCTTTCTTT. This gives the protein CASSFAPGVAEAFF.

The DNA of the CDR3 is TGTGCCAGCAGTTTATCTACTAGCGGGGGGGCCGGAGAGCAGTTCTTC. Its translation: CASSLSTSGGAGEQFF. The chain uses TRBV27 and TRBJ2-1, with 13 bases fitting TRBD2. The CDR3 consists of 16 residues. Germline assignment: CDR1 MNHEY and CDR2 SMNVEV (reference sequence). The ends lost 0 bases at V and 10 bases at J; junction bases unmatched: 6.